This TCR beta chain was documented in a study of beta chain features in type 1 diabetes. V shed 8 bases, J shed 6 bases, and the junction held 0 bases outside the gene matches. Germline V gene sequence: CDR1 MGHDK, CDR2 SYGVNS. The CDR3 consists of 12 residues. This clone showed up just a few times. Its antigen is not known. Cell sorting via CD45RO/CCR7/CD25/CD127/CD95/CD27 was performed to obtain CD4+ naive, central memory, regulatory and stem cell-like memory cells. The purity of all sorted populations exceeded 98%. Overall study findings and caveats: Fewer insertions but more deletions were seen at VDJ junctions in type 1 diabetes patients. People with Type 1 diabetes carried modestly yet significantly shorter TCRB CDR3s in all four CD4+ subsets.

The authors reverse transcribed all of the isolated RNA, so sequencing captured expressed TCRB transcripts. Sequencing used immunoSEQ multiplex PCR; TCRdb keeps in-frame clones, though not all of them. The data show roughly 730,000 clones, 13% seen once. The sequenced sample was naive CD4+ T cells from blood. The chain joins TRBV25-1 to TRBJ1-6, with 8 bases identical to TRBD1. This sequence originates from a man between 18 and 35 years old with type 1 diabetes. The CDR3 reads CASGQGNSPLHF. The CDR3, as DNA: TGTGCCAGCGGACAGGGTAATTCACCCCTCCACTTT.